The text below deals with one T cell receptor (beta chain). Profiling relied on immunoSEQ multiplex PCR, and the TCRdb table lists in-frame clones only, not all of them. Of 130,000 or so clones in the sample, roughly 92% were seen once. This sample was taken from a study of control samples from healthy donors and cancer patients. Germline V gene lookup returns CDR1 MNHNS and CDR2 SASEGT. There are 15 residues in the CDR3. V was shortened by 1 base and J by 9 bases, with 13 bases between the two germline ends. The gene calls are TRBV6-1 and TRBJ1-6; D remains ambiguous. Sequences were obtained from blood. This receptor was taken from a man between 18 and 35 years old in good health. The CDR3 loop reads CASSEGMVGGSPLHF. The CDR3 coding sequence is TGTGCCAGCAGTGAAGGAATGGTCGGCGGTTCACCCCTCCACTTT.